Listed below are T cell receptor beta chains from one sample, sequenced in a study of response to subunit inactivated influenza vaccine. TCRdb re-analysed the RT-PCR reads in MiXCR, keeping a single row per CDR3 protein. The table has hundreds of thousands of distinct CDR3 sequences, 11% to 15% seen once. The sequencing here drew on PBMCs from blood, taken 14 to 15 days before vaccination. Every receptor here comes from a man aged 45-65 years who received an inactivated influenza vaccine. The CDR3 runs from the conserved cysteine through the conserved F or W. The D gene is left open where the match is weak. Some rows have no size entry. The others give once, few or many, or a class for an expanded clone.

v_call	clone_size	j_call	d_call	cdr3_nt	cdr3_aa
TRBV7-8	-	TRBJ1-5	TRBD1	TGTGCCAGCAGCCCCGGACAGGGGGCTAGTAGCTTTAGCAATCAGCCCCAGCATTTT	CASSPGQGASSFSNQPQHF
TRBV7-9	-	TRBJ2-7	-	TGTGCCAGCAGCTTAGCGGGGTTGAGCGGTTGGTCCTACGAGCAGTACTTC	CASSLAGLSGWSYEQYF
TRBV29-1	many	TRBJ2-7	TRBD1	TGCAGCGTCGCAACAGGGGCCGAGCAGTACTTC	CSVATGAEQYF
TRBV12-3/TRBV12-4	few	TRBJ2-7	-	TGTGCCAGCAGTTTAATCCCCCAGGGGTTGTACGAGCAGTACTTC	CASSLIPQGLYEQYF
TRBV2	-	TRBJ1-1	-	TGTGCCAGCATCGGGGAGAACACTGAAGCTTTCTTT	CASIGENTEAFF
TRBV3-1	-	TRBJ2-4	-	TGTGCCAGCAGCCCGCGCGACTATGGAAACATTCAGTACTTC	CASSPRDYGNIQYF
TRBV20-1	many	TRBJ1-1	-	TGCAGTGCAACTAACCCGGGGAGGAACACTGAAGCTTTCTTT	CSATNPGRNTEAFF
TRBV12-3/TRBV12-4	few	TRBJ2-3	-	TGTGCCAGCGGGTGGAGAGATACGCAGTATTTT	CASGWRDTQYF
TRBV20-1	few	TRBJ1-1	-	TGCAGTGCTCCACGGGGGGGCGTAAACACTGAAGCTTTCTTT	CSAPRGGVNTEAFF
TRBV28	many	TRBJ2-7	-	TGTGCCAGCAGTTTATTCTCTGGGCGAAAACTAACCTACGAGCAGTACTTC	CASSLFSGRKLTYEQYF
TRBV29-1	few	TRBJ2-7	-	TGCAGCGTTGGGAGCATGGGCTCCTACGAGCAGTACTTC	CSVGSMGSYEQYF
TRBV5-6	few	TRBJ2-7	-	TGTGCCAGCAGCAAGTTGGGAGACAGCAGGTTGTACGAGCAGTACTTC	CASSKLGDSRLYEQYF
TRBV5-1	-	TRBJ2-7	-	TGCGCCAGCAGCTCGGTCGCCTCCTACGAGCAGTACTTC	CASSSVASYEQYF
TRBV7-6	many	TRBJ2-7	-	TGTGCCAGCAGCTCCGGGACGGTCTCCTACGAGCAGTACTTC	CASSSGTVSYEQYF
TRBV4-1	-	TRBJ2-7	TRBD1	TGCGCCAGCAGCCTCCGACAGGGGGGATTCGAGCAGTACTTC	CASSLRQGGFEQYF
TRBV5-1	once	TRBJ2-3	-	TGCGCCAGCAGCCCGGAGGCCAACACAGATACGCAGTATTTT	CASSPEANTDTQYF
TRBV12-3/TRBV12-4	-	TRBJ2-7	-	TGTGCCAGCCAGTCGCGGGAAAACTCCTACGAGCAGTACTTC	CASQSRENSYEQYF
TRBV5-1	few	TRBJ2-5	TRBD2	TGCGCCAGCAGCGGAGGGACTAGCGGGAGTAGGGAGACCCAGTACTTC	CASSGGTSGSRETQYF
TRBV30	-	TRBJ2-7	-	TGTGCCTGGAGCCGGACCGGCAACGAGCAGTACTTC	CAWSRTGNEQYF
TRBV29-1	-	TRBJ1-4	TRBD1	TGCAGCGTTTGGTCAGGGGGTGAAAAACTGTTTTTT	CSVWSGGEKLFF
TRBV12-3/TRBV12-4	few	TRBJ2-7	-	TGTGCCAGCGGTGGTAGGAACGAGCAGTACTTC	CASGGRNEQYF
TRBV5-5	-	TRBJ2-1	-	TGTGCCAGCAGCGGGGACGGGAGCTCCTACAATGAGCAGTTCTTC	CASSGDGSSYNEQFF
TRBV3-1	few	TRBJ2-1	TRBD2	TGTGCCAGCAGCCAAGAACGCCTAGCGGAGTACAATGAGCAGTTCTTC	CASSQERLAEYNEQFF
TRBV9	-	TRBJ2-7	-	TGTGCCAGCAGCGTAGGAGGGGGACCCGAGCAGTACTTC	CASSVGGGPEQYF
TRBV5-1	-	TRBJ2-7	-	TGCGCCAGCAGCTTCCACGGGGAAGGGCCAACCTACGAGCAGTACTTC	CASSFHGEGPTYEQYF
TRBV5-1	few	TRBJ2-2	-	TGCGCCAGCAGCTTGGCCGAGGTGGTTGTCACCGGGGAGCTGTTTTTT	CASSLAEVVVTGELFF
TRBV27	-	TRBJ2-7	-	TGTGCCAGCAGTCCCCAGGAGGGGTACCTACGCGAGCAGTACTTC	CASSPQEGYLREQYF
TRBV15	few	TRBJ2-7	-	TGTGCCACCAGCCGGGGACACTTGTCTTCCTACGAGCAGTACTTC	CATSRGHLSSYEQYF
TRBV6-1	-	TRBJ2-7	TRBD1	TGTGCCAGCAGTGCGTCGGGACAGGGGTTCTACGAGCAGTACTTC	CASSASGQGFYEQYF
TRBV19	few	TRBJ2-2	-	TGTGCCGGGATCGCGAACACCGGGGAGCTGTTTTTT	CAGIANTGELFF
TRBV6-5	-	TRBJ2-1	TRBD2	TGTGCCAGCAGTTCGGGACTAGCGGGAATCTTCACCTACAATGAGCAGTTCTTC	CASSSGLAGIFTYNEQFF
TRBV5-6	once	TRBJ2-3	-	TGTGCCAGCAGCTTGGTGGCGGCCACAGATACGCAGTATTTT	CASSLVAATDTQYF
TRBV29-1	few	TRBJ2-2	-	TGCAGCGTTGACCCGAACACCGGGGAGCTGTTTTTT	CSVDPNTGELFF
TRBV5-1	few	TRBJ2-6	-	TGCGCCAGCAGCTTGGGGAGGGCTGGGGCCAACGTCCTGACTTTC	CASSLGRAGANVLTF
TRBV7-2	many	TRBJ2-7	-	TGTGCCAGCAGCTTATCGTACTCCGCCTACGAGCAGTACTTC	CASSLSYSAYEQYF
TRBV9	few	TRBJ1-2	TRBD1	TGTGCCAGCAGCCCCGAGACAGGGGCAGCCTATGGCTACACCTTC	CASSPETGAAYGYTF
TRBV29-1	many	TRBJ2-7	-	TGCAGCGTCACCCCGCAGGGTAGGTCCTACGAGCAGTACTTC	CSVTPQGRSYEQYF
TRBV30	many	TRBJ2-5	TRBD2	TGTGCCTGGACTCCTAGCGGGGGACAAGAGACCCAGTACTTC	CAWTPSGGQETQYF
TRBV7-2	few	TRBJ1-2	TRBD1	TGTGCCAGCAGCTTAGCCGGGACAGGGCGTCGAAGAGACTATGGCTACACCTTC	CASSLAGTGRRRDYGYTF
TRBV12-3/TRBV12-4	few	TRBJ2-2	-	TGTGCCAGCAGTTTCCCGTCCGGGGAGCTGTTTTTT	CASSFPSGELFF
TRBV2	many	TRBJ2-1	-	TGTGCCAGCCGGAAAGGGAGCAGTGTCTTGGGGGTTGAGCAGTTCTTC	CASRKGSSVLGVEQFF
TRBV11-1	few	TRBJ2-1	-	TGTGCCAGCAGCTTAGGGACGGTCAGCCCTATACTTTACAATGAGCAGTTCTTC	CASSLGTVSPILYNEQFF
TRBV12-3/TRBV12-4	few	TRBJ1-2	-	TGTGCCAGCAGTCAGGGGACTGGCCTACCTTACACCTTC	CASSQGTGLPYTF
TRBV7-9	-	TRBJ2-1	TRBD1	TGTGCCAGCAGCCCTAGGGGACAGGGTTTGGATGAGCAGTTCTTC	CASSPRGQGLDEQFF
TRBV7-2	-	TRBJ2-1	TRBD2	TGTGCCAGCAGCTTAGGGGAGGTCGTCGGGAGGGAGTTCTTC	CASSLGEVVGREFF
TRBV20-1	-	TRBJ2-1	TRBD1	TGCAGTGCTCCCTCAAAAGGACAGGGAATGGGTCATGGTCAGTTCTTC	CSAPSKGQGMGHGQFF
TRBV20-1	many	TRBJ2-2	-	TGCAGTGCTAGAGATCAAAGGGACGTCACCGGGGAGCTGTTTTTT	CSARDQRDVTGELFF
TRBV20-1	-	TRBJ2-1	TRBD2	TGCAGTCTTTCTCCCCTGACTAGCGGGGGGGCGGGATACAATGAGCAGTTCTTC	CSLSPLTSGGAGYNEQFF
TRBV28	-	TRBJ2-1	TRBD2	TGTGCCAGCCACAGCGGGAGTAGTAACAATGAGCAGTTCTTC	CASHSGSSNNEQFF
TRBV12-3/TRBV12-4	few	TRBJ2-4	-	TGTGCCAGCAGTCGGGACCTTAGAGTTGACATTCAGTACTTC	CASSRDLRVDIQYF
TRBV29-1	-	TRBJ2-7	-	TGCAGCGTTGGCCAGCGGCTGTCCTACGAGCAGTACTTC	CSVGQRLSYEQYF
TRBV12-3/TRBV12-4	few	TRBJ2-2	TRBD2	TGTGCCAGCAGTTCCTATACTAGCGGGGATCTCACCGGGGAGCTGTTTTTT	CASSSYTSGDLTGELFF
TRBV6-5	few	TRBJ2-1	TRBD1	TGTGCCAGCAGTTACTTGTCCGGGACAGGGGAGAATGAGCAGTTCTTC	CASSYLSGTGENEQFF
TRBV6-1	many	TRBJ2-1	-	TGTGCCAGCAGCCGGGACGGAAAAAACAATGAGCAGTTCTTC	CASSRDGKNNEQFF
TRBV20-1	-	TRBJ2-1	-	TGCAGTGCCAGAGGCCAGCTACGGTACAATGAGCAGTTCTTC	CSARGQLRYNEQFF